The entry below gives a single T cell receptor (beta chain) sequence along with its context. Clones were read by immunoSEQ multiplex PCR, and TCRdb kept only the in-frame ones, dropping some. The profile shows about 98,000 clones, roughly 86% of them singletons. This sample was taken from a study of blood T cell repertoires in COVID-19. Study at large: From T cells, B-cell-depleted T cells, or PBMCs came the material, which was cDNA or gDNA.

Trimming stripped 11 bases from V and 7 bases from J, with 15 bases between. The CDR3 is made up of 13 amino acids. The V gene's germline CDR1 is ENHRY and CDR2 SYGVKD. The sample taken for sequencing was peripheral blood. This clonotype originated in a man aged 50 to 60 with acute or convalescent COVID-19. The V and J genes are TRBV10-3 and TRBJ1-6, with D possibly being TRBD1 (5 bases). This CDR3 reads CAGGRELNSPLHF. The CDR3 DNA follows: TGTGCCGGGGGGAGAGAGCTAAATTCACCCCTCCACTTT.